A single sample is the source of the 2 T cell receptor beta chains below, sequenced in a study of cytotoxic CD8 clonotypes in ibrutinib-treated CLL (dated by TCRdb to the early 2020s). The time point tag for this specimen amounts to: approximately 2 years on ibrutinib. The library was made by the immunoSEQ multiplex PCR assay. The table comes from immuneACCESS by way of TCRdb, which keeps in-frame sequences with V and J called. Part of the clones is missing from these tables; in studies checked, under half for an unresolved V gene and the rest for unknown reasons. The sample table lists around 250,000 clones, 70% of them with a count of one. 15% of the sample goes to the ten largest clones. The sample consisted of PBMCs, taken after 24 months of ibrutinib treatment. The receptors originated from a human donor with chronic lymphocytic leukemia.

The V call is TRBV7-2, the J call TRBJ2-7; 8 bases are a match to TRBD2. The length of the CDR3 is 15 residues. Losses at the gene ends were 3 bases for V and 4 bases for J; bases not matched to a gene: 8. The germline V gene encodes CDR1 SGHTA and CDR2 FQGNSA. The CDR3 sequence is CASSFQAGGQYEQYF. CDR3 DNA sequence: TGTGCCAGCAGCTTTCAGGCGGGAGGTCAGTACGAGCAGTACTTC.

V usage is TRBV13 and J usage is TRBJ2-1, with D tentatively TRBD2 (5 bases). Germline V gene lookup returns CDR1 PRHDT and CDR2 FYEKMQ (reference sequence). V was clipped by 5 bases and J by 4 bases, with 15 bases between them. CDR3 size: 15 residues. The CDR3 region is CASSLSTKLYNEQFF. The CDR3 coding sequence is TGTGCCAGCAGCCTATCGACTAAACTTTACAATGAGCAGTTCTTC.